This TCR beta chain was recorded in a study of shared T cell receptors in the human thymus (dated by TCRdb to about 2021). Looking at the study overall: The study examined how self-reactive, shared T-cell receptor alpha chains are generated in the human thymus.

Spanning cysteine to phenylalanine, the CDR3 consists of 17 amino acids. Only the CDR3 region is kept as DNA, spanning 51 bases read in frame from base 1. The junction carries 20 bases between V and J, which are trimmed by 2 bases and 4 bases respectively. CDR1 is given as SGHTA and CDR2 as FQGTGA, both from the germline V gene. For this clone: This receptor's antigen is unknown. No much larger clone exists at a distance of one base, and base qualities are not known.

The method was the immunoSEQ multiplex PCR assay. TCRdb limited this immuneACCESS table to in-frame rearrangements with V and J called. A share of clones is missing; checked studies link under half to unresolved V genes, and the rest is unexplained. The sample table lists hundreds of thousands of clones, 85% to 90% of them with a count of one. Approximately 0.01% of the sample rests with the top ten. These same data were also listed under a study on human thymus T cells. From the second report: In Finland, the donors were immunologically healthy infants who were having open corrective cardiac surgery for congenital heart defects. Thymus tissue was collected as surgical resects that were removed during corrective cardiac surgery. Biased V and J gene segment usage appeared to be present in both thymic and peripheral blood repertoires. According to the related research, thymic TCR repertoires were highly overlapping among unrelated individuals. TCR alpha and beta repertoires from fewer than ten infant thymus samples and a few related peripheral blood samples were characterized in the study. The infant donors were about 6 to 250 days old, and the cohort included more than five males and a couple of females. Thymocytes were freed from the tissue by mechanical means and kept at -70 degrees C as pellets of about 9-30 million cells. A QIAsymphony instrument was used to extract genomic DNA from the frozen cell pellets. Using the immunoSEQ multiplex PCR assay, the TCRB and TCRAD loci were amplified from a standardized quantity of quality-controlled genomic DNA. The amplicons spanned the V(D)J region and were long enough to cover the CDR3 and allow V and J genes to be identified. The commercial immunoSEQ service was used to sequence amplicons on an Illumina platform. Primer bias and sequencing errors were corrected as previously described, and TCRAD and TCRB definitions were based on the IMGT database. Analysis of the repertoires was done with immunoSEQ Analyzer 3.0 and VDJTools and included basic statistics, V/J segment usage, diversity estimates, rarefaction and pairwise overlap. Diversity was estimated using the Chao1, ChaoE, Efron-Thisted, Shannon and inverse Simpson indices, and was also estimated on datasets down-sampled to the size of the smallest sample. For repertoire overlap, CDR3 nucleotide sequence, V gene and J gene had to match strictly, and clustering was done by Jaccard-based multidimensional scaling. On average, around 810,000 unique TCRB clonotypes were obtained from thymus samples, compared with about 84,000 from blood samples.

The clonotype was recovered from a boy less than two years old with a congenital heart defect. Donor details come from another sample of the same person, matched by shared clones. The sequenced material came from thymocytes. The chain is made from TRBV7-3 and TRBJ1-2; D gene: possibly TRBD1, on 6 matching bases. The bases read TGTGCCAGCAGCTTAGACGGGGACACGGCCCCTGTCTATGGCTACACCTTC. It specifies CASSLDGDTAPVYGYTF. The CDR3 plus the reference TRBV7-3 and TRBJ1-2 genes for the other parts give the full variable domain: GAGVSQTPSNKVTEKGKYVELRCDPISGHTALYWYRQSLGQGPEFLIYFQGTGAADDSGLPNDRFFAVRPEGSVSTLKIQRTERGDSAVYLCASSLDGDTAPVYGYTFGSGTRLTVV.